One and the same sample provided the 18 T cell receptor beta chains below, sequenced in a study of cytomegalovirus exposure and HLA in healthy donors. Both 60 Vbeta primers and 13 Jbeta primers went into the PCR. The protocol was immunoSEQ multiplex PCR, while the TCRdb copy is restricted to in-frame clones and leaves out a portion. This table holds 180,000 or so clones, around 79% found once. Sequenced input: PBMCs. The receptor source for this set is a man aged 35-49 years in good health and CMV-seropositive.

The rearrangement joins TRBV28 to TRBJ2-2; TRBD2 agrees at 8 bases. J was trimmed by 4 bases and V by 8 bases; bases with no gene match: 9. The CDR3 spans 15 residues. In germline, CDR1 is MDHEN, CDR2 SYDVKM. CDR3 DNA sequence: TGTGCCAGCCGTGCTGCTAGCGGGTCCACCGGGGAGCTGTTTTTT. Translating gives CASRAASGSTGELFF. The variable domain in full, completed from reference TRBV28 and TRBJ2-2, reads DVKVTQSSRYLVKRTGEKVFLECVQDMDHENMFWYRQDPGLGLRLIYFSYDVKMKEKGDIPEGYSVSREKKERFSLILESASTNQTSMYLCASRAASGSTGELFFGEGSRLTVL.

J is TRBJ1-1 and V is TRBV28; TRBD1 aligns across 8 bases. The germline V gene has CDR1 MDHEN and CDR2 SYDVKM. J was trimmed by 5 bases and V by 5 bases; bases with no gene match: 10. The CDR3 consists of 15 residues. CDR3 bases: TGTGCCAGCAGTATAGAGACAGGGGTTCGTACTGAAGCTTTCTTT. Translated, it gives CASSIETGVRTEAFF.

A few counts support this clone. This chain connects TRBV5-4 to TRBJ1-2, with 10 bases aligning to TRBD1. The ends lost 6 bases at V and 4 bases at J; junction bases unmatched: 12. The CDR3 loop spans 16 amino acids. The V gene's germline CDR1 is SGHNT and CDR2 YYREEE (reference sequence). The CDR3 DNA is TGTGCCAGCAACCCGGGACAGGGGTCGGAGGGCTATGGCTACACCTTC. It specifies CASNPGQGSEGYGYTF.

V and J are TRBV28 and TRBJ2-7; weak D call: TRBD1 (5 bases). The CDR3 loop spans 13 amino acids. From germline, CDR1 is MDHEN and CDR2 SYDVKM. Deletions cut 7 bases from V and 2 bases from J, with 12 bases between. DNA for the CDR3: TGTGCCAGCAAGAAGGAGACAGCCTACGAGCAGTACTTC. Translating gives CASKKETAYEQYF.

The chain combines TRBV28 with TRBJ2-7, with 11 positions matching TRBD2. Germline CDR1 MDHEN, CDR2 SYDVKM. Trimming took 3 bases from V and 4 from J; bases not matched to a gene: 8. CDR3 length equals 16 residues. The CDR3 nucleotides read TGTGCCAGCAGTTTGGAGACTAGCGGGAAGCGATACGAGCAGTACTTC. Amino acids: CASSLETSGKRYEQYF.

The chain couples TRBV19 to TRBJ1-5, with D possibly matching TRBD1 (6 bases). The length of the CDR3 is 16 residues. Germline V gives CDR1 LNHDA, CDR2 SQIVND (reference sequence). With 3 bases removed from V and 2 bases from J, the gap between germline ends came to 14 bases. The CDR3 nucleotides read TGTGCCAGTAGTATCATTTCGGCAGGGGGCAATCAGCCCCAGCATTTT. It specifies CASSIISAGGNQPQHF.

The chain joins TRBV10-1 to TRBJ2-3, with 7 bases aligning to TRBD1. The CDR3 is 15 amino acids. Germline V gene lookup returns CDR1 WNHNN and CDR2 SYGVQD (reference sequence). V gave up 8 bases and J gave up 4 bases; unmatched junction bases: 12. The CDR3 spells CASGPGTEGSDTQYF. CDR3 DNA sequence: TGCGCCAGCGGCCCCGGGACAGAGGGTTCAGATACGCAGTATTTT.

The chain has TRBV19 and TRBJ1-5; the D gene is possibly TRBD1 (5 bases). Germline CDR1 and CDR2: LNHDA and SQIVND (reference sequence). The germline V and J ends were trimmed by 1 base and 5 bases, with 9 bases remaining between them. The CDR3 runs 14 residues. This CDR3 is CASSIVGGYQPQHF. Here the CDR3 DNA reads TGTGCCAGTAGTATAGTGGGGGGTTATCAGCCCCAGCATTTT.

This clone was seen a few times. The CDR3 protein is CAISEGGFGGIPEAFF. CDR3 nucleotides: TGTGCCATCAGTGAGGGGGGATTCGGGGGAATCCCTGAAGCTTTCTTT. The chain links TRBV10-3 to TRBJ1-1, with D perhaps TRBD1 (5 bases). CDR3 length equals 16 residues. Deletions cut 2 bases from V and 6 bases from J, with 19 bases between. The V gene's germline CDR1 is ENHRY and CDR2 SYGVKD.

The chain recombines TRBV5-4 with TRBJ1-2; no firm D call. The germline V gene has CDR1 SGHNT and CDR2 YYREEE (reference sequence). The CDR3 loop spans 14 amino acids. The V gene lost 5 bases and the J gene lost 1 base, with 12 bases spanning the gap. DNA of the CDR3: TGTGCCAGCAGAACTTCTCGGGGTAACTATGGCTACACCTTC. Residues: CASRTSRGNYGYTF.

The gene calls are TRBV19 and TRBJ1-5, with 7 bases aligning to TRBD1. CDR3 length: 15 residues. Trimming cost V 8 bases and J 7 bases; bases outside gene matches: 14. Germline V gene sequence: CDR1 LNHDA, CDR2 SQIVND (reference sequence). This CDR3 is CASWDGQVERQPQHF. CDR3 DNA: TGTGCCAGTTGGGACGGACAGGTTGAAAGACAGCCCCAGCATTTT.

This chain connects TRBV28 to TRBJ1-1; maybe TRBD1 (5 bases). The CDR3 has 15 amino acids. The ends were cut back, 2 bases at V and 4 bases at J, with 14 bases in the middle. Germline lookup yields CDR1 MDHEN and CDR2 SYDVKM. CDR3 coding DNA: TGTGCCAGCAGTTTAAAAGGGGTTTTGGGCACTGAAGCTTTCTTT. Protein: CASSLKGVLGTEAFF.

This chain links TRBV27 with TRBJ2-1, with 15 bases matching TRBD2. V was pared by 6 bases and J by 6 bases, with 6 bases of the junction left unmatched. CDR3 length equals 16 residues. Germline CDR1 MNHEY, CDR2 SMNVEV (reference sequence). The CDR3 DNA reads TGTGCCAGCAGGCCCGCGGGACTAGCGGGAGGCAATGAGCAGTTCTTC. Translation: CASRPAGLAGGNEQFF.

This chain uses TRBV2 with TRBJ1-5; TRBD1 is a possible D gene (5 bases). The CDR3 runs 16 residues. Trimming removed 6 bases at V and 7 bases at J, with 22 bases between. Germline lookup yields CDR1 SNHLY and CDR2 FYNNEI. The CDR3 nucleotides are TGTGCCAGCAGCCCCCCTCTGCAGGGAAAGCAGCAGCCCCAGCATTTT. Protein product: CASSPPLQGKQQPQHF.

The gene calls are TRBV19 and TRBJ2-1; 11 nucleotides match TRBD2. The CDR3 totals 16 residues. CDR1 and CDR2 from the germline V gene are LNHDA and SQIVND (reference sequence). Trimming took 3 bases from V and 2 from J; bases not matched to a gene: 3. The CDR3 DNA sequence: TGTGCCAGTAGTATTAGTAGCGGGAGGGCCTACAATGAGCAGTTCTTC. Protein product: CASSISSGRAYNEQFF.

This chain links TRBV7-2 with TRBJ2-2, with D maybe TRBD2 (5 bases). Trimming took 4 bases from V and 6 from J, leaving 9 bases between them. Per germline, CDR1 SGHTA and CDR2 FQGNSA. This CDR3 contains 13 residues. CDR3 sequence (DNA): TGTGCCAGCAGCTCCTCAGCGGCCGGGGAGCTGTTTTTT. This sequence encodes CASSSSAAGELFF.

The V call is TRBV2, the J call TRBJ1-1, with 8 bases aligning to TRBD1. This CDR3 spans 15 amino acids. Germline loops: CDR1 SNHLY, CDR2 FYNNEI. V was clipped by 5 bases and J by 1 base; unmatched bases: 6. CDR3 in amino acids: CASSTRQGPNTEAFF. The CDR3 nucleotides are TGTGCCAGCAGTACGAGACAGGGGCCGAACACTGAAGCTTTCTTT.

The chain recombines TRBV6-6 with TRBJ1-2; 7 bases map to TRBD1. The junction had 1 base not matched to a gene; V was cut back by 4 bases and J by 2 bases. CDR1 is MNHNY and CDR2 is SVGAGI in the germline V gene (reference sequence). This CDR3 region has 13 residues. The CDR3: CASSWDSNYGYTF. The CDR3, as DNA: TGTGCCAGCAGTTGGGACAGCAACTATGGCTACACCTTC.